This T cell receptor beta chain was retrieved from a study of cytomegalovirus exposure and HLA in healthy donors. The CDR3 covers 11 residues. Deletions cut 6 bases from V and 5 bases from J, with 5 bases between. Germline CDR1 reads MNHEY; CDR2 reads SVGAGI. As for this clone: Its antigen is not known.

The primer mix had 60 Vbeta and 13 Jbeta primers. Repertoires were generated with immunoSEQ multiplex PCR, while TCRdb's copy carries only in-frame clones and drops some. The sample has about 200,000 clones, 82% seen once. Study observations and caveats: A later analysis found most CMV-associated TCR beta chains apparently HLA-restricted.

The TCR was taken from a woman aged 35 to 49 in good health and CMV-seronegative. This chain connects TRBV6-5 to TRBJ2-1; unclear D gene. The sequenced material came from PBMCs. The CDR3 nucleotides are TGTGCCAGCAGGGGCGACAATGAGCAGTTCTTC. Its protein product is CASRGDNEQFF.